The 17 T cell receptor beta chains below were found in one sample sequenced in a study of control samples from healthy donors and cancer patients. The data were produced by immunoSEQ multiplex PCR, yet TCRdb's version contains in-frame clones alone and is incomplete. Counted here are 100,000 to 150,000 clones, 85% to 95% occurring once; the ten biggest clones make up approximately 0.58%. The sample was PBMCs. The receptor set was obtained from an elderly man with head and neck cancer.

The genes are TRBV7-6 and TRBJ2-7, with D possibly being TRBD2 (6 bases). The CDR3 consists of 15 residues. Looked up from germline, CDR1 is SGHVS and CDR2 is FNYEAQ. V gave up 1 base and J gave up 2 bases, with 12 bases separating them. The DNA of the CDR3 is TGTGCCAGCAGCTTAGGGGGGGTGGCCACCTACGAGCAGTACTTC. Its translation: CASSLGGVATYEQYF.

The chain employs TRBV19 and TRBJ1-1; 7 nucleotides match TRBD1. The junction had 3 bases not matched to a gene; V was cut back by 0 bases and J by 8 bases. CDR3 size: 13 residues. The germline CDR1 and CDR2 sequences are LNHDA and SQIVND (reference sequence). DNA of the CDR3: TGTGCCAGTAGTATAGATCGGGACAGAGAAGCTTTCTTT. This sequence encodes CASSIDRDREAFF.

The V gene is TRBV18, the J gene TRBJ1-5, with D unclear. CDR3 length equals 17 residues. Germline CDR1 KGHSH, CDR2 LQKENI. The ends were cut back, 3 bases at V and 0 bases at J, with 15 bases in the middle. This chain's CDR3 is CASSPSVSALSNQPQHF. CDR3 coding DNA: TGTGCCAGCTCACCGTCTGTGTCAGCCCTTAGCAATCAGCCCCAGCATTTT.

DNA for the CDR3: TGTGCCAGCAGCTTTTTGAGGGAGGGGTACAATGAGCAGTTCTTC. This sequence encodes CASSFLREGYNEQFF. The V gene is TRBV5-6, the J gene TRBJ2-1; the match to TRBD2 covers 7 bases. The trim removed 2 bases at V and 4 bases at J, leaving 6 bases unmatched. Germline V gene lookup returns CDR1 SGHDT and CDR2 YYEEEE. The CDR3 consists of 15 residues.

The chain couples TRBV6-2 or TRBV6-3 to TRBJ1-5; TRBD1 might be the D (6 bases). V lost 6 bases, J lost 0 bases, and 9 bases lay in between. The germline gives CDR1 MNHEY, CDR2 SVGEGT. This CDR3 contains 14 residues. The CDR3 protein is CASSRTDSNQPQHF. In nucleotides, the CDR3 is TGTGCCAGCAGCCGGACAGATAGCAATCAGCCCCAGCATTTT.

The V gene is TRBV19, the J gene TRBJ1-1, with D unresolved. The germline V and J ends were trimmed by 1 base and 3 bases, with 9 bases remaining between them. The CDR3 is 14 residues long. Germline CDR1 is LNHDA and CDR2 is SQIVND (reference sequence). This CDR3 is CASSIAAGHTEAFF. As DNA, the CDR3 is TGTGCCAGTAGTATAGCGGCCGGTCACACTGAAGCTTTCTTT. Using reference TRBV19 and TRBJ1-1 for the parts outside the CDR3, the full variable domain is DGGITQSPKYLFRKEGQNVTLSCEQNLNHDAMYWYRQDPGQGLRLIYYSQIVNDFQKGDIAEGYSVSREKKESFPLTVTSAQKNPTAFYLCASSIAAGHTEAFFGQGTRLTVV.

This clone was found once. V is TRBV9 and J is TRBJ2-2; unclear D gene. In germline, CDR1 is SGDLS, CDR2 YYNGEE. The CDR3 has 15 amino acids. V was trimmed by 2 bases and J by 4 bases, leaving 12 bases between them. The CDR3 nucleotides are TGTGCCAGCAGCGTGACCCCATATGGCACCGGGGAGCTGTTTTTT. Protein: CASSVTPYGTGELFF. Using reference TRBV9 and TRBJ2-2 for the parts outside the CDR3, the full variable domain is DSGVTQTPKHLITATGQRVTLRCSPRSGDLSVYWYQQSLDQGLQFLIQYYNGEERAKGNILERFSAQQFPDLHSELNLSSLELGDSALYFCASSVTPYGTGELFFGEGSRLTVL.

The rearrangement joins TRBV4-1 to TRBJ2-7; TRBD1 agrees at 7 bases. The CDR3 consists of 15 residues. CDR1 is MGHRA and CDR2 is YSYEKL in the germline V gene. Germline trimming cut 3 bases from V and 6 bases from J; bases unmatched to any gene: 11. The DNA for the CDR3 is TGCGCCAGCAGCCAGGGACAGCTAGGTACCCCCGAGCAGTACTTC. This sequence encodes CASSQGQLGTPEQYF.

J is TRBJ2-3 and V is TRBV7-6, with 12 nucleotides matching TRBD2. Germline trimming cut 4 bases from V and 6 bases from J; bases unmatched to any gene: 11. Germline lookup yields CDR1 SGHVS and CDR2 FNYEAQ. CDR3 size: 17 residues. CDR3 nucleotides: TGTGCCAGCAGCTACGGGACTAGCGGGTGGGGGGCCGATACGCAGTATTTT. Translation gives CASSYGTSGWGADTQYF.

This clone showed up just once. CDR3 in DNA: TGTGCCAGCTCACTTCTCCTGCGGGAGGGCACAGATACGCAGTATTTT. Its protein is CASSLLLREGTDTQYF. The chain couples TRBV18 to TRBJ2-3; 8 positions agree with TRBD2. CDR1 is KGHSH, CDR2 LQKENI, per germline. This CDR3 is 16 amino acids long. After removal of 4 bases from V and 1 base from J, the junction contained 7 bases not matched to a gene.

V and J are TRBV2 and TRBJ2-2; D unclear. Germline values: CDR1 SNHLY, CDR2 FYNNEI. Trimming left V 6 bases short and J 4 bases short, with 15 bases between. This CDR3 contains 15 residues. As DNA, the CDR3 is TGTGCCAGCAGACCATTGGACGGTCGCACCGGGGAGCTGTTTTTT. Its protein product is CASRPLDGRTGELFF.

This rearrangement joins TRBV19 to TRBJ2-2; a possible D gene is TRBD2 (6 bases). Trimming pared 7 bases from V and 5 bases from J, leaving 14 bases between. The CDR3 length is 14 residues. Germline CDR1 is LNHDA and CDR2 is SQIVND (reference sequence). The CDR3 here is CASKTSTRTGELFF. The CDR3 DNA reads TGTGCCAGTAAAACTAGCACCAGGACCGGGGAGCTGTTTTTT. The complete variable domain, with remaining parts taken from reference TRBV19 and TRBJ2-2, reads DGGITQSPKYLFRKEGQNVTLSCEQNLNHDAMYWYRQDPGQGLRLIYYSQIVNDFQKGDIAEGYSVSREKKESFPLTVTSAQKNPTAFYLCASKTSTRTGELFFGEGSRLTVL.

The chain uses TRBV27 and TRBJ1-6; 7 nucleotides agree with TRBD1. The CDR3 runs to 14 residues. The germline V gene encodes CDR1 MNHEY and CDR2 SMNVEV (reference sequence). V was clipped by 6 bases and J by 8 bases; unmatched bases: 7. The CDR3 DNA reads TGTGCCAGCAGCCAGACAGGGTTAGATTCACCCCTCCACTTT. It translates to CASSQTGLDSPLHF.

There are a few counts of this clone. The chain combines TRBV10-1 with TRBJ1-2, with D tentatively TRBD1 (6 bases). The length of the CDR3 is 14 residues. The germline V and J ends were trimmed by 5 bases and 8 bases, with 18 bases remaining between them. Germline CDR1 reads WNHNN; CDR2 reads SYGVQD (reference sequence). The CDR3 DNA reads TGCGCCAGCAGTCCTCGGGGGGGCCTGAGGGGCTACACCTTC. Encoded protein: CASSPRGGLRGYTF.

The V and J genes are TRBV15 and TRBJ1-1; D remains unclear. CDR1 and CDR2 (germline): LNHNV, YYDKDF (reference sequence). V was pared by 8 bases and J by 1 base, with 5 bases between. This CDR3 has 11 residues. Written as DNA, the CDR3 is TGTGCCACCTCCAAGAACACTGAAGCTTTCTTT. It codes for CATSKNTEAFF.

In its sample, this clone was seen a few times. V gene TRBV7-2 combines with J gene TRBJ1-5, with 7 bases identical to TRBD1. CDR1 and CDR2 (germline): SGHTA, FQGNSA. CDR3 length: 14 amino acids. The V and J ends lost 0 bases and 7 bases, in that order; junction bases with no gene match: 3. The CDR3 is CASSLATGQQPQHF. CDR3 DNA: TGTGCCAGCAGCTTAGCGACGGGACAGCAGCCCCAGCATTTT.

The chain links TRBV30 to TRBJ1-5; no firm D call. The germline V and J ends were trimmed by 0 bases and 4 bases, with 7 bases remaining between them. The germline CDR1 and CDR2 sequences are GTSNPN and SVGIG (reference sequence). The CDR3 is made up of 13 amino acids. CDR3 DNA: TGTGCCTGGAGTGTGGCACGTAATCAGCCCCAGCATTTT. Protein: CAWSVARNQPQHF.